The T cell receptor beta chain under discussion was sequenced for a study of shared clonotypes between healthy human individuals. Concerning this clone itself: Its target is unknown. Additional DNA sequences in this sample encode the identical CDR3.

Naive CD8 cells were CD45RO-negative, positively selected for CCR7, excluding terminally differentiated effector memory CD45RA+ cells. Whole-study findings and limits: The generation probabilities recorded for non-shared clonotypes fell below those of clonotypes shared by all four donors. Rarefaction analysis demonstrated incomplete sorted-subset sequencing notwithstanding large depth. Shared clonotypes: 4.5% to 5% naive CD4, about 3.5% naive CD8, roughly 2.4% memory CD4, over 0.3% memory CD8.

Data came from immunoSEQ multiplex PCR; TCRdb stores just in-frame clones and leaves some out. Of about 2.1 million clones listed, about 94% were seen once; the top ten hold more than 1.5%. The CDR3 spans 12 residues. V gave up 6 bases and J gave up 3 bases, with 5 bases separating them. Germline assignment: CDR1 LGHNT and CDR2 FRNRAP. The specimen sequenced was naive CD8+ T cells from PBMCs. The chain links TRBV12-5 to TRBJ2-2; D unclear. This TCR derives from a man aged 18 to 29 in good health. Some clones in this sample may be carry-over from other donors' samples. The CDR3, as DNA: TGTGCTAGTGGATTCGACACCGGGGAGCTGTTTTTT. Protein: CASGFDTGELFF.